Listed below are T cell receptor beta chains from one sample, sequenced in a study of beta chain features in type 1 diabetes. Here immunoSEQ multiplex PCR was the method, and the copy in TCRdb shows in-frame clones only, minus some. There are about 160,000 clones in the sample; 8.5% to 10% occur only once, and 0.7% lies in the top ten. The sequencing sample was made of central memory CD4+ T cells from blood. The receptor source for this set is a woman aged 25 to 39 with type 1 diabetes. Each CDR3 is given with its conserved first and last residue. Fields, in order: J gene, clone size, V gene, CDR3 protein. Clone size, where shown, is once, few, many, or a class for clones that have expanded.

J gene: TRBJ2-7; clone size: few; V gene: TRBV4-2; CDR3 protein: CASSRAEGTSIYEQYF
J gene: TRBJ1-2; clone size: NA; V gene: TRBV28; CDR3 protein: CASSSPANYGYTF
J gene: TRBJ1-2; clone size: few; V gene: TRBV30; CDR3 protein: CAWTPGTGKGYGYTF
J gene: TRBJ2-3; clone size: NA; V gene: TRBV30; CDR3 protein: CAWSKGGKDTQYF
J gene: TRBJ1-1; clone size: few; V gene: TRBV11-2; CDR3 protein: CASSLRQGVYTEAFF
J gene: TRBJ1-1; clone size: few; V gene: TRBV14; CDR3 protein: CASSRDRGTEAFF
J gene: TRBJ2-5; clone size: NA; V gene: TRBV29-1; CDR3 protein: CSVVSPQETQYF
J gene: TRBJ1-2; clone size: NA; V gene: TRBV16; CDR3 protein: CASSQSGTGLTMAYTF
J gene: TRBJ1-2; clone size: NA; V gene: TRBV27; CDR3 protein: CASADRRLGGYTF
J gene: TRBJ2-2; clone size: NA; V gene: TRBV9; CDR3 protein: CASSWTGLAGELFF
J gene: TRBJ2-1; clone size: few; V gene: TRBV2; CDR3 protein: CASRLVNEQFF
J gene: TRBJ2-3; clone size: NA; V gene: TRBV5-1; CDR3 protein: CASSWTTDSTDTQYF
J gene: TRBJ2-1; clone size: NA; V gene: TRBV15; CDR3 protein: CATSREALPNEQFF
J gene: TRBJ1-4; clone size: NA; V gene: TRBV29-1; CDR3 protein: CSVVGTAGYEKLFF
J gene: TRBJ1-2; clone size: once; V gene: TRBV28; CDR3 protein: CASRDTGRAYGYTF
J gene: TRBJ1-1; clone size: NA; V gene: TRBV27; CDR3 protein: CASSYSGNTEAFF
J gene: TRBJ2-7; clone size: few; V gene: TRBV18; CDR3 protein: CASSRRQGGLTGDEQYF
J gene: TRBJ1-2; clone size: few; V gene: TRBV28; CDR3 protein: CASSSTGGLNYGYTF
J gene: TRBJ2-3; clone size: NA; V gene: TRBV19; CDR3 protein: CASSIDGSGVGTDTQYF
J gene: TRBJ2-1; clone size: many; V gene: TRBV9; CDR3 protein: CASSPLGLAGGNEQFF
J gene: TRBJ2-1; clone size: NA; V gene: TRBV7-3; CDR3 protein: CASSRTSDYNEQFF
J gene: TRBJ2-1; clone size: NA; V gene: TRBV6-6; CDR3 protein: CASRGTGRNEQFF